These 32 T cell receptor beta chains originate from one sample sequenced in a study of human T cells and chemical hapten exposure. Documented time point: patch test 2, 6 weeks after DPC sensitization. Treatment indicated: therapeutic diphenylcyclopropenone sensitization with weekly scalp DPC. TCRdb reprocessed the RACE reads with MiXCR, giving one entry per CDR3 protein. This sample has 85,000 or so distinct CDR3 sequences, with around a tenth found just once. The sample here was whole blood, taken in connection with sensitization to the hapten diphenylcyclopropenone (DPC). These receptors all stem from a man aged 18 to 35 with alopecia areata. Some clones in this sample may be carry-over from other donors' samples.

This clonotype was seen at least ten times. The chain combines TRBV10-3 with TRBJ1-1; possibly TRBD1 for D (5 bases). The CDR3 is made up of 13 amino acids. CDR1 ENHRY and CDR2 SYGVKD come from the germline V gene. V lost 7 bases and J 8 bases, leaving 17 bases between the germline ends. The CDR3 protein is CAITRGVRGEAFF. CDR3 nucleotides: TGTGCCATCACGAGGGGAGTGAGGGGCGAAGCTTTCTTT.

The gene calls are TRBV6-2 or TRBV6-3 and TRBJ2-7; either TRBD1 or TRBD2 may supply D (7 bases each). The germline V and J ends were trimmed by 5 bases and 4 bases, with 30 bases remaining between them. The CDR3 extends over 19 amino acids. CDR1 and CDR2 from the germline V gene are MNHEY and SVGEGT. CDR3 nucleotides: TGTGCCAGCAGTGAGCCGGGACAGTCTGAGGCGGGGGAATGGTACGAGCAGTACGTC. As protein: CASSEPGQSEAGEWYEQYV.

This clonotype was counted ten times or more. The J gene is TRBJ1-1, the V gene TRBV6-6; a weak D match, TRBD1 (6 bases). This CDR3 spans 12 amino acids. Germline V gene data show CDR1 as MNHNY and CDR2 as SVGAGI (reference sequence). V lost 6 bases and J lost 6, with 11 bases in between. The DNA for the CDR3 is TGTGCCAGCAGCAACGGGGGCCCTGAAGCTTTCTTT. This sequence encodes CASSNGGPEAFF.

The genes are TRBV11-2 and TRBJ2-5; D is unresolved. Trimming removed 5 bases from V and 0 bases from J, with 4 bases in between. Germline V lookup: CDR1 SGHAT, CDR2 FQNNGV. The CDR3 has 12 amino acids. The CDR3 bases are TGTGCCAGCAGCCAGTACCAAGAGACCCAGTACTTC. Protein: CASSQYQETQYF.

This clonotype was observed a few times. This rearrangement joins TRBV12-3 or TRBV12-4 to TRBJ1-1, with D unresolved. The length of the CDR3 is 14 residues. Between the trimmed V and J ends, which lost 1 base and 1 base, there was a span of 7 bases. CDR3 sequence: CASSLGTANTEAFF. Written as DNA, the CDR3 is TGTGCCAGCAGTTTAGGTACAGCGAACACTGAAGCTTTCTTT.

This clonotype showed up just a few times. The chain is built from TRBV20-1 and TRBJ2-3; weak D call: TRBD1 (6 bases). This CDR3 has 18 residues. The V end was cut by 0 bases, the J end by 0 bases, with 19 bases between. CDR1 is DFQATT and CDR2 is SNEGSKA in the germline V gene (reference sequence). The CDR3 DNA sequence: TGCAGTGCTAGAGATCCAGGCCCTGGACAGACTAGCACAGATACGCAGTATTTT. Translated: CSARDPGPGQTSTDTQYF.

The gene calls are TRBV28 and TRBJ1-1; no firm D call. The germline gives CDR1 MDHEN, CDR2 SYDVKM. Trimming took 8 bases from V and 1 from J, leaving 8 bases between them. CDR3 size: 12 residues. Here the CDR3 reads CASRSSNTEAFF. The CDR3 DNA follows: TGTGCCAGCCGCAGTTCGAACACTGAAGCTTTCTTT.

The CDR3 sequence: CASSQMETGGVHEQYF. DNA for the CDR3: TGCGCCAGCAGCCAAATGGAGACAGGGGGGGTCCACGAGCAGTACTTC. The rearrangement joins TRBV4-1 to TRBJ2-7; 9 bases line up with TRBD1. The CDR3 is 16 residues long. CDR1 is MGHRA, CDR2 YSYEKL, per germline. After removal of 2 bases from V and 5 bases from J, the junction contained 10 bases not matched to a gene.

This clonotype was observed many times. J is TRBJ2-3 and V is TRBV29-1, with D possibly TRBD1 on 5 matching bases. The germline V gene has CDR1 SQVTM and CDR2 ANQGSEA. V lost 3 bases to trimming and J lost 4 bases, with 5 bases between them. This CDR3 is built from 11 residues. The CDR3 loop reads CSVDRADTQYF. The CDR3 DNA is TGCAGCGTTGACAGGGCAGATACGCAGTATTTT.

The J gene is TRBJ2-3, the V gene TRBV7-3, with D perhaps matching TRBD1 (6 bases). Trimming took 0 bases from V and 2 from J, leaving 9 bases between them. The V gene's germline CDR1 is SGHTA and CDR2 FQGTGA. The CDR3 has 15 residues. As DNA, the CDR3 is TGTGCCAGCAGCTTAACTCGGACAGCCACAGATACGCAGTATTTT. The encoded protein is CASSLTRTATDTQYF.

The table lists this clonotype with a few counts. V gene TRBV6-6 combines with J gene TRBJ1-4; tentative D call: TRBD1 (5 bases). V lost 6 bases and J lost 3, with 11 bases in between. There are 14 residues in the CDR3. The germline CDR1 and CDR2 sequences are MNHNY and SVGAGI (reference sequence). CDR3 coding DNA: TGTGCCAGCAGGTTCAGGGATCCTAATGAAAAACTGTTTTTT. It translates to CASRFRDPNEKLFF.

The chain is built from TRBV7-9 and TRBJ2-5; D may be TRBD1 or TRBD2 (5 bases each). The ends were cut back, 5 bases at V and 1 base at J, with 14 bases in the middle. The CDR3 extends over 15 amino acids. Looked up from germline, CDR1 is SEHNR and CDR2 is FQNEAQ (reference sequence). CDR3 residues: CASSLPGDLQETQYF. CDR3 in DNA: TGTGCCAGCAGCCTCCCCGGGGACCTCCAAGAGACCCAGTACTTC.

This clonotype was observed a few times. This sequence joins TRBV7-2 and TRBJ1-2; a weak D match, TRBD1 (6 bases). The CDR3 extends over 16 amino acids. Germline values: CDR1 SGHTA, CDR2 FQGNSA. The V end was cut by 1 base, the J end by 1 base, with 13 bases between. CDR3 nucleotide sequence: TGTGCCAGCAGCTTAGGAGGAGGGGGTTTTAACTATGGCTACACCTTC. Residues: CASSLGGGGFNYGYTF. The full variable domain, completed using reference TRBV7-2 and TRBJ1-2, is GAGVSQSPSNKVTEKGKDVELRCDPISGHTALYWYRQSLGQGLEFLIYFQGNSAPDKSGLPSDRFSAERTGGSVSTLTIQRTQQEDSAVYLCASSLGGGGFNYGYTFGSGTRLTVV.

This clonotype was seen many times. V and J are TRBV11-2 and TRBJ2-6, with 10 bases fitting TRBD2. In germline, CDR1 is SGHAT, CDR2 FQNNGV. V lost 2 bases to trimming and J lost 0 bases; unmatched junction nucleotides: 7. The CDR3 has 19 residues. The CDR3 DNA is TGTGCCAGCAGCTTAACGGGGACTAGCGTTTACTCTGGGGCCAACGTCCTGACTTTC. Translating it yields CASSLTGTSVYSGANVLTF.

This clonotype occurred a few times. The V gene is TRBV5-4, the J gene TRBJ1-1, with a tentative D call TRBD1 (6 bases). This CDR3 contains 17 residues. CDR1 is SGHNT and CDR2 is YYREEE in the germline V gene (reference sequence). Trimming took 2 bases from V and 2 from J, leaving 19 bases between them. For the CDR3, the DNA is TGTGCCAGCAGCTTAGGCCGACCTACAGGGACTAACACTGAAGCTTTCTTT. Its protein product is CASSLGRPTGTNTEAFF. The variable domain in full, completed from reference TRBV5-4 and TRBJ1-1, reads ETGVTQSPTHLIKTRGQQVTLRCSSQSGHNTVSWYQQALGQGPQFIFQYYREEENGRGNFPPRFSGLQFPNYSSELNVNALELDDSALYLCASSLGRPTGTNTEAFFGQGTRLTVV.

This chain links TRBV29-1 with TRBJ2-5; D call uncertain. Germline-derived CDR1 and CDR2 are SQVTM and ANQGSEA. Trimming removed 4 bases at V and 2 bases at J, with 5 bases between. This CDR3 comprises 11 residues. CDR3 coding DNA: TGCAGCGTTGCGGTGCAAGAGACCCAGTACTTC. Amino acid sequence: CSVAVQETQYF.

The V and J genes are TRBV3-1 and TRBJ2-3, with 11 positions matching TRBD2. From germline, CDR1 is LGHDT and CDR2 YNNKEL (reference sequence). J lost 4 bases, V lost 5 bases, and 8 bases had no gene match. The length of the CDR3 is 16 residues. This CDR3 is CASSSLAGGASDTQYF. The CDR3, as DNA: TGTGCCAGCAGCTCCCTAGCGGGGGGCGCTTCAGATACGCAGTATTTT.

This clonotype turned up a few times. The V call is TRBV20-1, the J call TRBJ2-5, with D perhaps matching TRBD1 or TRBD2 (6 bases each). V was trimmed by 6 bases and J by 5 bases, leaving 19 bases between them. Germline CDR1 and CDR2: DFQATT and SNEGSKA (reference sequence). The CDR3 totals 14 residues. For the CDR3, the DNA is TGCAGTGCCCCAGACAGGACTACGTCCGAGACCCAGTACTTC. Its translation: CSAPDRTTSETQYF.

The chain links TRBV27 to TRBJ1-6; 7 bases fit TRBD1. Trimming took 4 bases from V and 9 from J; bases not matched to a gene: 15. This CDR3 contains 17 residues. In germline, CDR1 is MNHEY, CDR2 SMNVEV (reference sequence). The DNA of the CDR3 is TGTGCCAGCAGTTGGACCGAGGGACAGACTCTGGGTTCACCCCTCCACTTT. The encoded protein is CASSWTEGQTLGSPLHF.

This clonotype was seen only a few times. The gene calls are TRBV27 and TRBJ1-1; TRBD1 is a possible D gene (6 bases). Per germline, CDR1 MNHEY and CDR2 SMNVEV (reference sequence). V dropped 5 bases and J dropped 6 bases, with 16 bases sitting between them. The length of the CDR3 is 14 residues. This CDR3 is CASSITGFKAEAFF. CDR3 DNA: TGTGCCAGCAGTATAACAGGGTTCAAGGCTGAAGCTTTCTTT.

The rearrangement joins TRBV7-8 to TRBJ2-7; TRBD1 might be the D (7 bases). The V gene's germline CDR1 is SGHVS and CDR2 FQNEAQ. V lost 1 base, J lost 6 bases, and 16 bases lay in between. This CDR3 contains 15 residues. DNA of the CDR3: TGTGCCAGCAGCTTAGACCAGGGGGGATTCGCCGAGCAGTACTTC. The encoded protein is CASSLDQGGFAEQYF. Complete variable domain (other parts from reference TRBV7-8 and TRBJ2-7): GAGVSQSPRYKVAKRGQDVALRCDPISGHVSLFWYQQALGQGPEFLTYFQNEAQLDKSGLPSDRFFAERPEGSVSTLKIQRTQQEDSAVYLCASSLDQGGFAEQYFGPGTRLTVT.

Concerning this clonotype: A much larger clone is a single base away; this may be a read error. In this CDR3 the conserved last residue, phenylalanine or tryptophan, is missing, so a read error is likely. The chain couples TRBV7-8 to TRBJ2-1, with D unresolved. The CDR3 is 16 amino acids. Germline V gene sequence: CDR1 SGHVS, CDR2 FQNEAQ. Trimming pared 5 bases from V and 5 bases from J, leaving 19 bases between. CDR3 nucleotide sequence: TGTGCCAGCAGCGGCAACTCGGGCGTTAAAAACAATGAGCAGTTCTCC. Translation gives CASSGNSGVKNNEQFS.

The CDR3 spells CASSQDPGQNYGYTF. The DNA for the CDR3 is TGCGCCAGCAGCCAAGATCCGGGGCAGAACTATGGCTACACCTTC. J is TRBJ1-2 and V is TRBV4-3; D might be TRBD1 (5 bases). The V and J ends lost 0 bases and 2 bases respectively, with 10 bases between them. CDR3 size: 15 residues. Germline V lookup: CDR1 LGHNA, CDR2 YSLEER.

The rearrangement uses TRBV29-1 and TRBJ1-2, with D maybe TRBD1 (5 bases). The CDR3 totals 13 residues. The germline V gene encodes CDR1 SQVTM and CDR2 ANQGSEA. V was clipped by 4 bases and J by 5 bases, with 14 bases between them. The CDR3 DNA sequence: TGCAGCGTTGGACTCAACCGGGGGTATGGCTACACCTTC. Its protein product is CSVGLNRGYGYTF.

The rearrangement uses TRBV14 and TRBJ1-3; TRBD1 matches 8 bases. V lost 4 bases, J lost 3 bases, and 5 bases stayed unmatched. Germline-derived CDR1 and CDR2 are SGHDN and FVKESK. The CDR3 loop spans 15 amino acids. The CDR3 DNA is TGTGCCAGCAGCCGCGCAGGGGGCTTTGGAAACACCATATATTTT. It specifies CASSRAGGFGNTIYF.

This clonotype has a single count. This rearrangement joins TRBV9 to TRBJ1-4, with D tentatively TRBD1 (6 bases). The CDR3 loop spans 14 amino acids. V dropped 2 bases and J dropped 7 bases, with 12 bases sitting between them. Germline values: CDR1 SGDLS, CDR2 YYNGEE. The CDR3 sequence is CASSVTGGGEKLFF. DNA of the CDR3: TGTGCCAGCAGCGTGACAGGCGGGGGTGAAAAACTGTTTTTT.

This clonotype was recorded a few times. V is TRBV5-1 and J is TRBJ2-1; 7 nucleotides agree with TRBD2. V shed 6 bases, J shed 5 bases, and the junction held 14 bases outside the gene matches. Germline CDR1 SGHRS, CDR2 YFSETQ. The CDR3 spans 16 residues. Here the CDR3 reads CASTPLGGGGDNEQFF. DNA for the CDR3: TGCGCCAGCACCCCTCTAGGCGGGGGAGGTGACAATGAGCAGTTCTTC. Combining the CDR3 with reference TRBV5-1 and TRBJ2-1 gives the whole variable domain KAGVTQTPRYLIKTRGQQVTLSCSPISGHRSVSWYQQTPGQGLQFLFEYFSETQRNKGNFPGRFSGRQFSNSRSEMNVSTLELGDSALYLCASTPLGGGGDNEQFFGPGTRLTVL.

The chain has TRBV28 and TRBJ1-2, with D hard to call. V dropped 10 bases and J dropped 4 bases, with 16 bases sitting between them. CDR3 length: 13 amino acids. CDR1 MDHEN and CDR2 SYDVKM come from the germline V gene. CDR3 in amino acids: CATSLRAPYGYTF. The CDR3 nucleotides read TGTGCCACATCTCTTAGGGCCCCCTATGGCTACACCTTC.

This clonotype was recorded at least ten times. This sequence joins TRBV6-2 or TRBV6-3 and TRBJ1-5; D is undetermined. The germline CDR1 and CDR2 sequences are MNHEY and SVGEGT. The CDR3 is made up of 13 amino acids. CDR3 residues: CATHRPSNQPQHF. The CDR3 DNA sequence: TGTGCTACCCACCGCCCCAGCAATCAGCCCCAGCATTTT.

This clonotype was counted between two and nine times. The chain couples TRBV7-8 to TRBJ1-5; D perhaps matches TRBD1 (6 bases). This CDR3 has 16 residues. V was pared by 4 bases and J by 3 bases, with 16 bases between. From germline, CDR1 is SGHVS and CDR2 FQNEAQ. This CDR3 reads CASSSEDREYNQPQHF. The CDR3 region has the DNA TGTGCCAGCAGCTCCGAGGACAGAGAATACAATCAGCCCCAGCATTTT.

This clonotype was seen only a few times. This sequence joins TRBV27 and TRBJ2-5; either TRBD1 or TRBD2 may supply D (5 bases each). Germline-derived CDR1 and CDR2 are MNHEY and SMNVEV (reference sequence). The V and J ends lost 4 bases and 0 bases respectively, with 15 bases between them. The CDR3 runs 16 residues. The CDR3 DNA follows: TGTGCCAGCAGTTCCTACCGGGACCGATACCAAGAGACCCAGTACTTC. It yields the protein CASSSYRDRYQETQYF.

This clonotype occurred many times. V is TRBV21-1 and J is TRBJ1-1; the D call TRBD1 from the table was never checked on the DNA. TRBV21-1 constitutes a pseudogene. The CDR3 is 16 residues long. The CDR3 protein is CASSNRWPGVNTEAFF. CDR3 in DNA: TGTGCCAGCAGCAACCGATGGCCGGGAGTGAACACTGAAGCTTTCTTT.